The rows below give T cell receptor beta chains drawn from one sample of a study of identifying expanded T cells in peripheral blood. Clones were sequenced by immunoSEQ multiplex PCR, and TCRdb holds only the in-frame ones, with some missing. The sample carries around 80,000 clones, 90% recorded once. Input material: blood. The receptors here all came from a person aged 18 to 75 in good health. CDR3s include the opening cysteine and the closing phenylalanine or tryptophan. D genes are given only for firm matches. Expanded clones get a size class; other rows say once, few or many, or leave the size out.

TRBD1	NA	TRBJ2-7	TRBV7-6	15	TGTGCCAGCAGCCCGAAACAGGGGTGGAACTACGAGCAGTACTTC	CASSPKQGWNYEQYF
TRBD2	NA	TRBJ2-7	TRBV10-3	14	TGTGCCACCATGGAGGCTAGCGGGGATCGCGAGCAGTACTTC	CATMEASGDREQYF
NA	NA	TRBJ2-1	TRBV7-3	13	TGTGCCAGCAGCTTATTGCAGTACAATGAGCAGTTCTTC	CASSLLQYNEQFF
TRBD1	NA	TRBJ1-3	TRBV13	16	TGTGCCAGCAGCTCGCGGAGAACTGGACAGGGACACACCATATATTTT	CASSSRRTGQGHTIYF
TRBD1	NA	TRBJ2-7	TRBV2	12	TGTGCCAGCAGTGTGACAGGGGGCGAGCAGTACTTC	CASSVTGGEQYF
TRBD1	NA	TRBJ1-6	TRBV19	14	TGTGCCAGTAGTAAGGGGGCGTCTAATTCACCCCTCCACTTT	CASSKGASNSPLHF
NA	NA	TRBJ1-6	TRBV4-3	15	TGCGCCAGCAGCCAAGGACGGACTAACAATTCACCCCTCCACTTT	CASSQGRTNNSPLHF
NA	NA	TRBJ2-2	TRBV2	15	TGTGCCAGCAGTGAAGCCAGTCGAAACACCGGGGAGCTGTTTTTT	CASSEASRNTGELFF
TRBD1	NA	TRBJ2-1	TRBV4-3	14	TGCGCCAGCAGCCTCCAGACAGGGCCAAATGAGCAGTTCTTC	CASSLQTGPNEQFF
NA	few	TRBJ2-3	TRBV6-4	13	TGTGCCAGCAGTGCCGCACACACAGATACGCAGTATTTT	CASSAAHTDTQYF
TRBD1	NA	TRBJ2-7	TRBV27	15	TGTGCCACCGGCCCCCAGGGACAGGGGTTTTACGAGCAGTACTTC	CATGPQGQGFYEQYF
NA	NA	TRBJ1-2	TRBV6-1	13	TGTGCCAGCATACCCGGGACGGAGTATGGCTACACCTTC	CASIPGTEYGYTF
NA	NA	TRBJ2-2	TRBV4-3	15	TGCGCCAGCAGCCAAACGGGGCCGTACACCGGGGAGCTGTTTTTT	CASSQTGPYTGELFF
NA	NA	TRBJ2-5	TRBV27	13	TGTGCCAGCAAGCTCAACGGTGGGGAGACCCAGTACTTC	CASKLNGGETQYF
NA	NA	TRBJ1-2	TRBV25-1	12	TGTGCCAGCAGTGCAGGGATGGATGGCTACACCTTC	CASSAGMDGYTF
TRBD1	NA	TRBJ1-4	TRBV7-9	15	TGTGCCAGCAGCTTAGCGGGGACAGGGGGTGAAAAACTGTTTTTT	CASSLAGTGGEKLFF
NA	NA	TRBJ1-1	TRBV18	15	TGTGCCAGCTCACCACCTCCGCCCAGCCACACGGAAGCTTTCTTT	CASSPPPPSHTEAFF
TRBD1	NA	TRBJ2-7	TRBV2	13	TGTGCCAGCAGTGTGGGACAGGGCTACGAGCAGTACTTC	CASSVGQGYEQYF
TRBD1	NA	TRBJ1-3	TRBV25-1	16	TGTGCCAGCAGTGCCCTACAGGGGAGAGGAGGAAACACCATATATTTT	CASSALQGRGGNTIYF
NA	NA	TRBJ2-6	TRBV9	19	TGTGCCAGCAGCTTCCCGGGACCCACAATCCAATCTGGGGCCAACGTCCTGACTTTC	CASSFPGPTIQSGANVLTF
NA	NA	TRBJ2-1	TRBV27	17	TGTGCCAGCAGTCCCTTTCAGACAGGAGGACGGGACAATGAGCAGTTCTTC	CASSPFQTGGRDNEQFF
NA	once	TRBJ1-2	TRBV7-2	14	TGTGCCAGCAGGCAAAGTGGGGGTGACTATGGCTACACCTTC	CASRQSGGDYGYTF
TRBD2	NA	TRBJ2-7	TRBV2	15	TGTGCCAGCGTGCCCAATAGCGGGGGGGCCTACGAGCAGTACTTC	CASVPNSGGAYEQYF
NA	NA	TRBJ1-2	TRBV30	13	TGTGCCTGGAGTGTTGACCCTTTCGGTGGCTACACCTTC	CAWSVDPFGGYTF
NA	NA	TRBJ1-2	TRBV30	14	TGTGCCTGGAGTGGAGGACAGCTTACCTATGGCTACACCTTC	CAWSGGQLTYGYTF
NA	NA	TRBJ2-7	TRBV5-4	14	TGTGCCAGCAGTCACCAGGGGGGGACCCACGAGCAGTACTTC	CASSHQGGTHEQYF